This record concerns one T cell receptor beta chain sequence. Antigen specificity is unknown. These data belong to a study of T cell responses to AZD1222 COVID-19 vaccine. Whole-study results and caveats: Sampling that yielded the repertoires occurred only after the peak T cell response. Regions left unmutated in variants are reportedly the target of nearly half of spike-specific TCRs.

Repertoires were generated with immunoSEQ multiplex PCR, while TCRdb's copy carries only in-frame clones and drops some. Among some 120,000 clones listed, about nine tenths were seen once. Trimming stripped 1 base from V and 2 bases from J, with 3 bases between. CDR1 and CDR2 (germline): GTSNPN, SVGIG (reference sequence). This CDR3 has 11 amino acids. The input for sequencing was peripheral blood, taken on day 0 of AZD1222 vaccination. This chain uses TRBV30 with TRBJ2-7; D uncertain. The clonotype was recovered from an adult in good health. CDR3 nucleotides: TGTGCCTGGAGTGGGCCCTACGAGCAGTACTTC. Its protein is CAWSGPYEQYF.